This T cell receptor (beta chain) was observed in a study of blood T cells in healthy people across ages. Points from the study as a whole: Because donor CMV status was unknown, expanded clonotype changes were possibly confounded. The fall in TCR beta diversity per million T cells was roughly linear with age. Unsorted PBMC material precluded a definitive naive versus antigen-experienced comparison.

A word on this clonotype: Its antigen is still unknown.

Primers used in a second PCR of roughly 6 to 12 cycles were a sample-barcoded 5' primer and a J-beta primer mix. Each CDR3 protein gets one entry after TCRdb re-called the 5' RACE reads with MiXCR. This table has a few hundred thousand distinct CDR3 sequences, roughly half appearing once. The CDR3 is 13 residues long. Between the trimmed V and J ends, which lost 7 bases and 8 bases, there was a span of 15 bases. Per sample, a minimum of 6 million PBMCs were isolated. The V and J genes are TRBV12-3 or TRBV12-4 and TRBJ2-1; no clear D gene. The sequenced sample consisted of blood. The clonotype was recovered from a man aged 55 to 70 in good health. CDR3 region: CASTKDHLHEQFF. The DNA for the CDR3 is TGTGCCAGCACCAAGGACCATCTCCATGAGCAGTTCTTC.